This T cell receptor (beta chain) was captured by sequencing in a study of siplizumab effects on memory and regulatory T cells (dated by TCRdb to 2018 to 2020). Describing the broader study: The study examined how the anti-CD2 antibody siplizumab affects alloreactive T-cell subsets in allogeneic mixed lymphocyte reactions built from human PBMCs. The investigation overall reported the following: Siplizumab significantly lowered the cumulative frequency of alloreactive sequences that could be traced to unstimulated CD4+ memory T cells. Roughly 75-95% of proliferating CD4+ or CD8+ clones could not be assigned a naive or memory phenotype. In reactions with siplizumab, an average of about 75% of mappable alloreactive CD4+ clones were Treg-derived, compared with around 28% in control reactions. No functional confirmation was obtained for the suppressive function of proliferating Tregs from siplizumab cultures. Because sequences below about 10^-5 frequency were poorly captured, only a minor fraction of alloreactive clones could be mapped to unstimulated subsets. Unstimulated naive T cells appeared to be more diverse than memory T cells, and naive cells seemed to make a substantial contribution to the alloresponse.

The receptor library was made with the immunoSEQ multiplex PCR assay. Around 9.9 x 10^4 TCR templates per sample were assayed by the deep sequencing platform. Genomic DNA extracted from sorted T cells was the material used for TCRbeta CDR3 sequencing. The authors' pipeline ran thus. Clonal analysis of TCRbeta CDR3 data was done in the R programming language. Unstimulated samples were compared with post-reaction CFSE-low samples to define alloreactive CD4+ and CD8+ clones. Regulatory or non-regulatory origin was assigned to alloreactive CD4+ clones by matching of sequences to sorted unstimulated Treg and non-Treg repertoires. TCRdb stores this immuneACCESS table with in-frame sequences only. Part of the clones is absent; in the studies checked, under half of the shortfall reflects unresolved V genes, and no reason is known for the rest. The V and J calls and the clone size are those of that table, but D and trimming were determined from the DNA. The sample table records about 100,000 clones; less than 95% of these occur just once. The ten biggest clones cover less than 1.5% of the sample.

TCRbeta CDR3 sequencing was performed on sorted unstimulated T cells and on proliferating T cells recovered from mixed lymphocyte reactions. Fresh whole blood from ten HLA-typed healthy donors was used as the source from which PBMCs were isolated. To map where alloreactive clones came from, CD4+ non-regulatory T cells in the unstimulated state were FACS-sorted. In the germline V gene, CDR1 corresponds to MNHEY and CDR2 to SVGAGI. The CDR3 goes from the cysteine to the phenylalanine over 13 residues. Only the CDR3 DNA is retained, 39 bases long and in frame from the first base. Between the V and J ends, shortened by 3 bases and 3 bases respectively, the junction contains 9 bases. About this clone: This clone's antigen is unknown. Per-base quality was not reported, and no clone a single base away is much larger than it.

The TCR sequence derives from a human donor in good health. The chain employs TRBV6-5 and TRBJ2-7; tentative D gene TRBD2, with 6 bases matching. Sequenced: non-Treg CD4+ T cells sorted from blood. What the cell subset or site label conveys for this sample: FACS-sorted unstimulated CD4+ non-regulatory T cells. The CDR3 is CASSYGGSYEQYF. The nucleotide sequence reads as follows: TGTGCCAGCAGTTATGGGGGGAGCTACGAGCAGTACTTC.